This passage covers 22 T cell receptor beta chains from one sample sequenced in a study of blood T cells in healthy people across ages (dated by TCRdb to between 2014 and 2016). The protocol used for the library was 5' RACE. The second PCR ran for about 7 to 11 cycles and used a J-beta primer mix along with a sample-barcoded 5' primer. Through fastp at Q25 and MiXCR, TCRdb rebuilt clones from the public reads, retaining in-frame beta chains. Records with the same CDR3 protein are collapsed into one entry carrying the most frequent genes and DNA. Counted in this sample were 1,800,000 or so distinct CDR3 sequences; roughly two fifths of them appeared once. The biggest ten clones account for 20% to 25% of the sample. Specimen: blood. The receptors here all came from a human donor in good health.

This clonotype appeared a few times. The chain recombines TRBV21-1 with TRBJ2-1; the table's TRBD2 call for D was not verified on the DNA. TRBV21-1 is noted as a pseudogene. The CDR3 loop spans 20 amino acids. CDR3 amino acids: CASSKAWLAGAASSYNEQFF. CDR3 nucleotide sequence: TGTGCCAGCAGCAAAGCTTGGCTAGCGGGGGCCGCTAGCTCCTACAATGAGCAGTTCTTC.

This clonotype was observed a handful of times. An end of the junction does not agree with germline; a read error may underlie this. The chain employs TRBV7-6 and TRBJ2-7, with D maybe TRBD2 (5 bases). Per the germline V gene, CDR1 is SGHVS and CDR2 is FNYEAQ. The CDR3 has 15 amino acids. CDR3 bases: TGTGCCGGCAGCTTGGACTGGCGGACGGACTACGAGCAGTACTTC. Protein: CAGSLDWRTDYEQYF.

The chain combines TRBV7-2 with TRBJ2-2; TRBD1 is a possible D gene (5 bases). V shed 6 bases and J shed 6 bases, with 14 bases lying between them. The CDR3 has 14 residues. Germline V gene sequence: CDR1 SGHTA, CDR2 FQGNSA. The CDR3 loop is CASRYRQGAGELFF. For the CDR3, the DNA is TGTGCCAGCAGATACCGCCAAGGGGCCGGGGAGCTGTTTTTT.

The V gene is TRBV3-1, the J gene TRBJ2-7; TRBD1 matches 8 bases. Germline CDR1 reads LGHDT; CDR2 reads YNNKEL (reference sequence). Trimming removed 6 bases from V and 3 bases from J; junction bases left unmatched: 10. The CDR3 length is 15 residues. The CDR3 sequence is CASSRTGQAIYEQYF. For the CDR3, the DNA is TGTGCCAGCAGTCGCACGGGACAGGCGATCTACGAGCAGTACTTC.

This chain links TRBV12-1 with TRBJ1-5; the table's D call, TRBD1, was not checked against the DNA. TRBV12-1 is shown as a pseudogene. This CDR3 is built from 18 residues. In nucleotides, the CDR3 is TGTGCCAGCGGGCCCCCCTGTCAGGGGCACCTAAATGTACAGCCCCGGCATTTT. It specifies CASGPPCQGHLNVQPRHF.

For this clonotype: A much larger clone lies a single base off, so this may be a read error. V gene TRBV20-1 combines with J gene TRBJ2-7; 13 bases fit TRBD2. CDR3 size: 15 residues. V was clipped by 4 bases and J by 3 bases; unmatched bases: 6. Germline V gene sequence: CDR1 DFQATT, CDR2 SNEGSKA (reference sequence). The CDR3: CSAKGLAGAIYEQYF. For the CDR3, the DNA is TGCAGTGCTAAAGGACTAGCGGGGGCCATCTACGAGCAGTACTTC.

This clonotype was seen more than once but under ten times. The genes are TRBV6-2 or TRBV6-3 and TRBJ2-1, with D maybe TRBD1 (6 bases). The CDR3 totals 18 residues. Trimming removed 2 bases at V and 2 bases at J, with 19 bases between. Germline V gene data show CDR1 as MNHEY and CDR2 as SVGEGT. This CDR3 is CASSYHTTGMGTYNEQFF. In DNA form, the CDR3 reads TGTGCCAGCAGTTACCATACCACAGGGATGGGGACCTACAATGAGCAGTTCTTC.

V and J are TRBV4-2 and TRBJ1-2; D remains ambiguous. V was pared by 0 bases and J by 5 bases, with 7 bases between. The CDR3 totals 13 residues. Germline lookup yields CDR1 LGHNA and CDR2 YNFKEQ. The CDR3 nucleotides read TGTGCCAGCAGCCAAGAGATCTATTATGGCTACACCTTC. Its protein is CASSQEIYYGYTF.

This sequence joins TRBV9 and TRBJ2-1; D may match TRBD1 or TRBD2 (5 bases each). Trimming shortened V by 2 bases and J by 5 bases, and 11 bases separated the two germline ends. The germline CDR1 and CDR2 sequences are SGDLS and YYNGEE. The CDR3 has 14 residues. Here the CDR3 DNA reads TGTGCCAGCAGCGTGAGGGGCAGAAACAATGAGCAGTTCTTC. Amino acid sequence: CASSVRGRNNEQFF.

The CDR3: CASSFLTGGDEQFF. The DNA of the CDR3 is TGTGCCAGCAGCTTCTTGACAGGGGGCGATGAGCAGTTCTTC. The V and J genes are TRBV7-9 and TRBJ2-1; 10 bases are shared with TRBD1. The V gene end was trimmed by 3 bases and the J gene end by 8 bases; junction bases not matched to a gene: 4. The CDR3 has 14 residues. Germline V lookup: CDR1 SEHNR, CDR2 FQNEAQ (reference sequence).

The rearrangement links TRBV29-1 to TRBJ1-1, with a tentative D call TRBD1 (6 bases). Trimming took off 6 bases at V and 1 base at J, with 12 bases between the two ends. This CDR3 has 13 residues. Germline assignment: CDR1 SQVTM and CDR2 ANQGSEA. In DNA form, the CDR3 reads TGCAGCGTGTTACAAGGGGGGAACACTGAAGCTTTCTTT. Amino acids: CSVLQGGNTEAFF. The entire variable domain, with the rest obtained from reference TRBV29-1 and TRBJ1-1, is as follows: SAVISQKPSRDICQRGTSLTIQCQVDSQVTMMFWYRQQPGQSLTLIATANQGSEATYESGFVIDKFPISRPNLTFSTLTVSNMSPEDSSIYLCSVLQGGNTEAFFGQGTRLTVV.

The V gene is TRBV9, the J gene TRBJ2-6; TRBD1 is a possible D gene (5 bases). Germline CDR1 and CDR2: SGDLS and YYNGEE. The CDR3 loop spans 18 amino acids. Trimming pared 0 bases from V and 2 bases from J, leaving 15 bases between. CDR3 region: CASSVVWQGGAGANVLTF. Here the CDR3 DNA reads TGTGCCAGCAGCGTAGTTTGGCAGGGTGGCGCTGGGGCCAACGTCCTGACTTTC. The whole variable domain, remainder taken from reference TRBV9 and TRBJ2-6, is DSGVTQTPKHLITATGQRVTLRCSPRSGDLSVYWYQQSLDQGLQFLIQYYNGEERAKGNILERFSAQQFPDLHSELNLSSLELGDSALYFCASSVVWQGGAGANVLTFGAGSRLTVL.

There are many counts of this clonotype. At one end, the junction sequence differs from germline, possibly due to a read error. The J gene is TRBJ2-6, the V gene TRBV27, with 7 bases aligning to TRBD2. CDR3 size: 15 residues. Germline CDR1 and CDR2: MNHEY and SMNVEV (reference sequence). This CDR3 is CASSSSGAGANVLTF. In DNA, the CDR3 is TGCGCCAGCAGCTCCAGCGGGGCTGGGGCCAACGTCCTGACTTTC.

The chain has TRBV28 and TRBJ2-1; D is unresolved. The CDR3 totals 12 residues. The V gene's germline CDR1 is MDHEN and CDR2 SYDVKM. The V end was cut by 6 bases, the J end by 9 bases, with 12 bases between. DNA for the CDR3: TGTGCCAGCAGCACGCAAGAGGCTGAGCAGTTCTTC. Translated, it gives CASSTQEAEQFF.

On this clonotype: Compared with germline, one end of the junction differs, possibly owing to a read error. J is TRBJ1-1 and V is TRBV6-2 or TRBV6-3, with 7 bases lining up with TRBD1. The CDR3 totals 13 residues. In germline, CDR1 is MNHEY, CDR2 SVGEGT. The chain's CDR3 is CACRRDSYTEAFF. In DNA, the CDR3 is TGTGCCTGCAGGAGGGACAGCTACACCGAAGCTTTCTTT.

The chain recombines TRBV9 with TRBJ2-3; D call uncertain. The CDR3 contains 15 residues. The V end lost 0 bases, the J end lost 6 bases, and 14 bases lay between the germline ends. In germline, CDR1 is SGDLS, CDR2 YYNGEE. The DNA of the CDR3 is TGTGCCAGCAGCGTAGGTCGTCGCGGCCCCGATACGCAGTATTTT. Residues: CASSVGRRGPDTQYF.

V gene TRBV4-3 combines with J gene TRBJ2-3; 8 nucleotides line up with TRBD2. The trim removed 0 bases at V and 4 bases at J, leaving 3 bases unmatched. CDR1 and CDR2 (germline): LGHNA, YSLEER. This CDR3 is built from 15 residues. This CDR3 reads CASSQDSGGADTQYF. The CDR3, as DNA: TGCGCCAGCAGCCAAGATTCGGGGGGGGCAGATACGCAGTATTTT.

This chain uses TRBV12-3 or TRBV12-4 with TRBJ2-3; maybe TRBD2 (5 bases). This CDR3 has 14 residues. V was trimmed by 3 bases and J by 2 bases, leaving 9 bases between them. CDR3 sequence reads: CASSFRGNTDTQYF. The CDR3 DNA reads TGTGCCAGCAGTTTTCGGGGAAACACAGATACGCAGTATTTT.

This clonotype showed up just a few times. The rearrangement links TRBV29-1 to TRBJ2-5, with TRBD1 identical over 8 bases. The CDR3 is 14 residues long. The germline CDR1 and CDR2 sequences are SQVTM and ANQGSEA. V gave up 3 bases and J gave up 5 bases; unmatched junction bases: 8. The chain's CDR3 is CSVDRTGSRETQYF. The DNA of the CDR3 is TGCAGCGTTGACCGGACAGGGAGTCGCGAGACCCAGTACTTC.

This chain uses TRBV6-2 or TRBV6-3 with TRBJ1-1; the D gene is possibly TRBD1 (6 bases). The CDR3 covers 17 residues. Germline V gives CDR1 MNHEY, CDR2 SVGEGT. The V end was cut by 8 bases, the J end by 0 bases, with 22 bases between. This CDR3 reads CASQTRDKETMNTEAFF. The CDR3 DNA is TGTGCCAGCCAAACCCGGGACAAAGAGACCATGAACACTGAAGCTTTCTTT.

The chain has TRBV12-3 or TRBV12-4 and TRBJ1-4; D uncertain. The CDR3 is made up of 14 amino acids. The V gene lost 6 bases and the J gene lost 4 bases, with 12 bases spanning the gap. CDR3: CASRLRQINEKLFF. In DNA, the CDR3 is TGTGCCAGCAGGTTGAGGCAGATTAATGAAAAACTGTTTTTT.

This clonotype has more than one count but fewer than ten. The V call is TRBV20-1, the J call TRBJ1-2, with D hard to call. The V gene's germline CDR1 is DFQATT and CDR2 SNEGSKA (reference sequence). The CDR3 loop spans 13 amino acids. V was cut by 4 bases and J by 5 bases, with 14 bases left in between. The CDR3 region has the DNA TGCAGTGCTATTTCCAAGGGAGGGTATGGCTACACCTTC. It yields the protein CSAISKGGYGYTF.